The 22 T cell receptor beta chains given below trace back to one sample, sequenced in a study of blood T cell repertoires in COVID-19. The repertoire was sequenced with immunoSEQ multiplex PCR; TCRdb's copy has only in-frame clones and lacks some. Of around 140,000 clones listed, approximately 80% are singletons. Sequenced input: peripheral blood. The receptors shown here come from a man between 60 and 75 years old with active or convalescent COVID-19.

The chain carries TRBV15 and TRBJ2-1; 9 bases match TRBD2. From germline, CDR1 is LNHNV and CDR2 YYDKDF (reference sequence). V shed 0 bases, J shed 5 bases, and the junction held 2 bases outside the gene matches. This CDR3 has 15 residues. CDR3 protein: CATSRDPSGDNEQFF. The DNA for the CDR3 is TGTGCCACCAGCAGAGATCCTAGCGGGGACAATGAGCAGTTCTTC. The full variable domain, with the rest looked up from reference TRBV15 and TRBJ2-1, is DAMVIQNPRYQVTQFGKPVTLSCSQTLNHNVMYWYQQKSSQAPKLLFHYYDKDFNNEADTPDNFQSRRPNTSFCFLDIRSPGLGDTAMYLCATSRDPSGDNEQFFGPGTRLTVL.

The chain joins TRBV19 to TRBJ2-3; 7 positions match TRBD1. With 5 bases clipped from V and 0 bases from J, the junction kept 8 bases outside the gene matches. Germline CDR1 is LNHDA and CDR2 is SQIVND (reference sequence). There are 16 residues in the CDR3. The CDR3 region is CASSVTGFLSTDTQYF. CDR3 in DNA: TGTGCCAGTAGTGTGACAGGGTTTCTTAGCACAGATACGCAGTATTTT.

The chain uses TRBV6-2 or TRBV6-3 and TRBJ1-5; 9 nucleotides align to TRBD1. Per germline, CDR1 MNHEY and CDR2 SVGEGT. The CDR3 extends over 14 amino acids. J was trimmed by 7 bases and V by 6 bases; bases with no gene match: 7. The CDR3 sequence is CASSYGQGTQPQHF. CDR3 coding DNA: TGTGCCAGCAGCTATGGACAGGGGACCCAGCCCCAGCATTTT.

This clone was picked up one time. This chain joins TRBV3-1 (or the pseudogene TRBV3-2) and TRBJ1-3; D is ambiguous. V was cut by 0 bases and J by 0 bases, with 9 bases left in between. The germline gives CDR1 LGHDT, CDR2 YNNKEL (reference sequence). This CDR3 contains 16 residues. CDR3 loop: CASSQESYRSGNTIYF. Written as DNA, the CDR3 is TGTGCCAGCAGCCAAGAATCCTACCGCTCTGGAAACACCATATATTTT.

The chain joins TRBV20-1 to TRBJ2-1; 13 positions agree with TRBD2. Germline CDR1 DFQATT, CDR2 SNEGSKA (reference sequence). V lost 3 bases, J lost 8 bases, and 7 bases stayed unmatched. This CDR3 comprises 15 residues. CDR3 region: CSASGGLAGFDEQFF. CDR3 DNA sequence: TGCAGTGCTAGTGGGGGACTAGCGGGATTTGATGAGCAGTTCTTC.

The J gene is TRBJ1-1, the V gene TRBV7-9, with D perhaps TRBD1 (5 bases). The CDR3 has 11 amino acids. V dropped 6 bases and J dropped 9 bases, with 11 bases sitting between them. Germline V CDR1 and CDR2: SEHNR, FQNEAQ (reference sequence). CDR3 region: CASSTGQKAFF. CDR3 in DNA: TGTGCCAGCAGTACAGGTCAAAAAGCTTTCTTT.

V gene TRBV6-5 combines with J gene TRBJ1-2; 7 nucleotides agree with TRBD1. J lost 5 bases, V lost 5 bases, and 5 bases had no gene match. Germline V lookup: CDR1 MNHEY, CDR2 SVGAGI. The CDR3 covers 13 residues. The CDR3 nucleotides are TGTGCCAGCAGTCGGGACAGCCGTTATGGCTACACCTTC. Residues: CASSRDSRYGYTF.

The chain carries TRBV14 and TRBJ1-1; possible D gene TRBD1, 6 bases. The germline V gene has CDR1 SGHDN and CDR2 FVKESK. The length of the CDR3 is 12 residues. V lost 4 bases and J 10 bases, leaving 13 bases between the germline ends. This CDR3 reads CASSRQGFGAFF. The CDR3 DNA reads as TGTGCCAGCAGCCGCCAGGGGTTTGGAGCTTTCTTT.

The chain carries TRBV5-1 and TRBJ2-2; TRBD2 agrees at 8 bases. Per the germline V gene, CDR1 is SGHRS and CDR2 is YFSETQ. CDR3 length: 16 residues. V shed 1 base and J 0 bases; nucleotides not matched to a gene: 2. The CDR3 sequence is CASSLQGLANTGELFF. The CDR3 DNA sequence: TGCGCCAGCAGCTTGCAGGGACTAGCGAACACCGGGGAGCTGTTTTTT.

This chain uses TRBV5-6 with TRBJ2-2; tentative D call: TRBD2 (5 bases). CDR3 length: 15 residues. From germline, CDR1 is SGHDT and CDR2 YYEEEE. Trimming pared 1 base from V and 0 bases from J, leaving 7 bases between. CDR3 region: CASSLFGTNTGELFF. As DNA, the CDR3 is TGTGCCAGCAGCTTGTTCGGGACGAACACCGGGGAGCTGTTTTTT.

The count of this clone is one. The genes are TRBV7-8 and TRBJ2-7; 11 bases align to TRBD1. Germline CDR1 reads SGHVS; CDR2 reads FQNEAQ. Trimming cost V 7 bases and J 4 bases; bases outside gene matches: 9. This CDR3 contains 15 residues. Here the CDR3 reads CASTPRDRGLYEQYV. For the CDR3, the DNA is TGTGCCAGCACTCCGAGGGACAGGGGGTTGTACGAGCAGTACGTC.

This clone has just one count. The V and J genes are TRBV30 and TRBJ1-2, with D perhaps matching TRBD1 (5 bases). Germline CDR1 and CDR2: GTSNPN and SVGIG (reference sequence). The ends were cut back, 3 bases at V and 9 bases at J, with 29 bases in the middle. This CDR3 region has 17 residues. DNA for the CDR3: TGTGCCTGGAGCGGGGGTGGACATAAAACTTCCCGAGGGAGCTACACCTTC. Translated, it gives CAWSGGGHKTSRGSYTF.

V is TRBV7-2 and J is TRBJ2-5; 9 positions agree with TRBD1. V gave up 8 bases and J gave up 5 bases; unmatched junction bases: 12. Germline V lookup: CDR1 SGHTA, CDR2 FQGNSA. The CDR3 runs 15 residues. CDR3: CASLRRDRVAETQYF. The DNA of the CDR3 is TGTGCCAGCCTAAGAAGGGACAGGGTCGCCGAGACCCAGTACTTC.

A note on this clone: The junction shows a germline mismatch at one end, possibly a read error. The chain employs TRBV6-1 and TRBJ2-7, with TRBD2 identical over 11 bases. This CDR3 region has 16 residues. Germline CDR1 and CDR2: MNHNS and SASEGT. This CDR3 is CASREETSGAPYEQYF. CDR3 bases: TGTGCCAGCAGAGAAGAGACTAGCGGGGCCCCCTACGAGCAGTACTTC.

This clone came up a few times. The genes are TRBV4-1 and TRBJ1-6; TRBD1 matches 7 bases. CDR1 and CDR2 (germline): MGHRA, YSYEKL. The CDR3 is 17 amino acids. The V gene end was trimmed by 3 bases and the J gene end by 10 bases; junction bases not matched to a gene: 15. In nucleotides, the CDR3 is TGCGCCAGCAGCCATTTTATTAGACAGGGAATAGGGTCACCCCTCCACTTT. It encodes CASSHFIRQGIGSPLHF.

The chain couples TRBV19 to TRBJ2-1, with 12 nucleotides matching TRBD2. This CDR3 region has 15 residues. The ends lost 6 bases at V and 7 bases at J; junction bases unmatched: 7. Germline loops: CDR1 LNHDA, CDR2 SQIVND (reference sequence). The CDR3 is CASSRLAGVANEQFF. CDR3 coding DNA: TGTGCCAGTAGCAGACTAGCGGGAGTGGCGAATGAGCAGTTCTTC.

V and J are TRBV19 and TRBJ1-5; possible D gene TRBD1, 5 bases. Germline V CDR1 and CDR2: LNHDA, SQIVND (reference sequence). V was trimmed by 5 bases and J by 1 base, leaving 9 bases between them. This CDR3 comprises 14 residues. In nucleotides, the CDR3 is TGTGCCAGTAGTTTGGCAGGGAGCAATCAGCCCCAGCATTTT. Translating it yields CASSLAGSNQPQHF.

The chain uses TRBV20-1 and TRBJ2-1; the match to TRBD2 covers 9 bases. Germline CDR1 is DFQATT and CDR2 is SNEGSKA (reference sequence). The ends lost 3 bases at V and 4 bases at J; junction bases unmatched: 7. The CDR3 runs 15 residues. The CDR3 spells CSASTTSGPYNEQFF. The CDR3, as DNA: TGCAGTGCTAGTACGACTAGCGGACCATACAATGAGCAGTTCTTC.

The CDR3 DNA reads TGCGCCAGCAGCCAAGAAAGGGGGCGAGACTCCTACAATGAGCAGTTCTTC. Its translation: CASSQERGRDSYNEQFF. The gene calls are TRBV4-1 and TRBJ2-1; 7 bases agree with TRBD1. Germline V gene sequence: CDR1 MGHRA, CDR2 YSYEKL. V lost 0 bases, J lost 0 bases, and 5 bases stayed unmatched. The CDR3 has 17 residues.

The table lists this clone with a count of one. The chain links TRBV11-2 to TRBJ1-4; D may be TRBD1 (5 bases). CDR1 is SGHAT, CDR2 FQNNGV, per germline. The length of the CDR3 is 15 residues. V dropped 5 bases and J dropped 5 bases, with 15 bases sitting between them. CDR3 bases: TGTGCCAGCAGCGTGAGTTCAGGGTTGAATGAAAAACTGTTTTTT. Translated, it gives CASSVSSGLNEKLFF.

The CDR3 loop is CASSNSGTTNEKLFF. CDR3 coding DNA: TGTGCCAGCAGTAATTCAGGGACAACTAATGAAAAACTGTTTTTT. The chain couples TRBV6-5 to TRBJ1-4, with TRBD1 as a possible D gene (5 bases). The CDR3 covers 15 residues. The V and J ends lost 5 bases and 0 bases respectively, with 10 bases between them. Germline V CDR1 and CDR2: MNHEY, SVGAGI.

This clone appeared a single time. The chain employs TRBV7-2 and TRBJ1-2, with 7 bases identical to TRBD1. The length of the CDR3 is 17 residues. The ends lost 2 bases at V and 0 bases at J; junction bases unmatched: 9. The germline CDR1 and CDR2 sequences are SGHTA and FQGNSA. The chain's CDR3 is CASSLRTAGGTNYGYTF. As DNA, the CDR3 is TGTGCCAGCAGCTTACGAACCGCAGGGGGAACTAACTATGGCTACACCTTC.